This T cell receptor beta chain derives from a study of shared clonotypes between healthy human individuals. Background on the study: Per donor, CD8 memory used one plate, CD8 naive used two, CD4 memory used three and CD4 naive used three. Broader study findings: It was observed that approximately 5% of naive CD4 clonotypes were shared across four donors.

This table comes from immunoSEQ multiplex PCR, and its TCRdb copy is limited to in-frame clones, with some not included. Here the sample spans about 1.5 million clones, roughly 97% being singletons. Each of the donors was a healthy adult who was HIV-negative and had not had a recent acute infection or vaccination. The V end lost 4 bases, the J end lost 1 base, and 15 bases lay between the germline ends. The CDR3 is 17 residues long. The germline CDR1 and CDR2 sequences are SGDLS and YYNGEE. Regarding this clone: What it recognizes is unknown.

The receptor's source is a man aged 25 to 40 in good health. The chain employs TRBV9 and TRBJ2-6; no firm D call. The sequencing input was naive CD4+ T cells sorted from blood. As to subset: CD45RA+ positively selected. The CDR3 nucleotides read TGTGCCAGCAGCCCGACGGTGCCTAGGTCTGGGGCCAACGTCCTGACTTTC. It translates to CASSPTVPRSGANVLTF.